This T cell receptor (beta chain) stems from a study of vaccination and CD4 T cells after COVID-19 (dated 2022 in TCRdb). In terms of the full investigation: SARS-CoV-2 positivity had been established in the convalescent patients by nasal swab PCR, and mild disease was recorded in nine of these patients and severe disease in one. Post-COVID blood samples were collected from convalescent patients a median of around 96 days after diagnosis, with a range of roughly 35 to 161 days. The spike-specific CD4+ TCR repertoire was compared before and after mRNA vaccination in under 11 COVID-19 convalescent patients and a few infection-naive healthy vaccine recipients. Post-vaccine blood samples were obtained a median of around 74 days after the second vaccine dose, with a range of roughly 13 to 250 days. Each participant got two doses of either the Pfizer-BioNTech BNT162b2 vaccine (n=8) or the Moderna mRNA-1273 vaccine (n=2). Three convalescent patients were sampled both early after vaccination (day 14) and late after vaccination (days 161 to 241). The convalescent cohort comprised six males and four females, including two Hispanic individuals, seven Caucasians, two Asians and one multiracial person. General study outcomes and caveats: Of the vaccine-specific clones found in convalescent patients, nearly all (304 of 307) were mono-reactive for SARS-CoV-2 spike instead of being cross-reactive with common cold coronaviruses. The median number of SARS-CoV-2-reactive clonotypes rose from around 20 after infection to around 40 after vaccination, but the change was not significant. Among convalescent patients, a median around 86% of the SARS-CoV-2-reactive clones seen after vaccination appeared only after vaccination, which suggests priming specific to the vaccine. The study included relatively few convalescent patients and did not analyze early timepoints after natural infection.

The method behind the library was PCR. These reads were obtained on an Illumina iSeq 100. In the original analysis: Non-productive sequences were removed, and CDR3s not starting with C, not ending with F or W, or shorter than 7 amino acids were discarded. Using R version 3.6.1, CDR3 homology was evaluated through Levenshtein distances (stringdist) along with unrooted phylogenetic trees (ape). In-frame beta chains were kept once TCRdb had trimmed the public reads at Q25 with fastp and called clones with MiXCR. Every distinct CDR3 protein forms one entry, paired with its most common genes and DNA. Here the V and J calls rest on TCRdb's processing, not on the authors' analysis. Recorded for this sample are approximately 40,000 distinct CDR3 sequences; 36% of them occurred a single time. 5.8% of the sample lies in the top ten. Reading the label with the study, this specimen's time point is: late sampling 161 to 241 days after vaccination in a few convalescent patients. The positive SARS-CoV-2 PCR tests of the convalescent patients were dated from March to December 2020, before the Alpha, Beta and Delta variants emerged in the United States. PBMCs were separated from whole blood using Ficoll-Paque Plus gradient centrifugation and then either used fresh or cryopreserved at -140C.

This clonotype occurred a few times. Its antigen specificity is not known. One junction end does not reproduce the germline sequence, and a read error may be involved. The TCR was taken from a human donor who had recovered from COVID-19. Here the sequenced sample was CD4+ T cells from blood, taken about 7 months after SARS-CoV-2 vaccination.

DNA sequence: TGCAGTGCTAGACAACAAGAGCCCCAGTACTTC. Translation gives CSARQQEPQYF. Rearrangement joined TRBV20-1 to TRBJ2-5; the D gene is unclear. Spanning cysteine to phenylalanine, the CDR3 consists of 11 amino acids. The read is trimmed to its CDR3 DNA, 33 bases read in frame from base 1. Via the germline V gene (reference sequence), CDR1 is DFQATT and CDR2 SNEGSKA.